This T cell receptor (beta chain) was sequenced in a study of HIV-infected patients and healthy controls (dated by TCRdb to between 2012 and 2015). From its cysteine to its phenylalanine, the CDR3 spans 13 amino acids. Just the 39-base CDR3 DNA is kept, in frame starting at base 1. V loses 0 bases of germline sequence and J loses 1 base, and the interval between the two ends is 5 bases. The germline V gene (reference sequence) provides CDR1 DFQATT and CDR2 SNEGSKA. This clonotype was observed at least ten times. Its binding antigen is unknown. No base-level quality is on record; no much larger clone is a single base apart. Libraries were built with 5' RACE. The run used an Illumina MiSeq. In TCRdb, the public reads were trimmed at Q25 with fastp and aligned with MiXCR, with productive beta chains retained. Records with the same CDR3 protein are collapsed into one entry carrying the most frequent genes and DNA. A total of 50,000 to 80,000 distinct CDR3 sequences appear in this sample, about 19% of them only once. The ten largest clones capture more than 1.4% of the sample.

Sequenced input: CD4+ T cells from blood. The sequence was obtained from a human donor in good health. This chain joins TRBV20-1 to TRBJ2-3; the best D guess is TRBD2, with 5 bases matching. At the DNA level, the sequence is TGCAGTGCTAGAGAGGGAGGCACAGATACGCAGTATTTT. It specifies CSAREGGTDTQYF.